Listed below are T cell receptor beta chains from one sample, sequenced in a study of blood T cells in healthy people across ages. In TCRdb, the 5' RACE reads were re-called with MiXCR into one record per CDR3 protein. The sample lists about 800,000 distinct CDR3 sequences, 46% occurring once. The specimen was blood. These receptor sequences come from an elderly man in good health. CDR3s leave out the opening cysteine and the closing phenylalanine or tryptophan. Size tells how often a clone was seen (once, few, many) or the class of an expanded clone, and some rows leave it out.

>TRBV20-1|TRBJ1-2|once
SASQILGTNYGYT
>TRBV2|TRBJ2-4|few
ASGRGGEQY
>TRBV20-1|TRBJ1-2|-
SARANSNYGYT
>TRBV7-2|-|-
ASSADTHEQY
>TRBV6-6|TRBJ2-3|once
ASSYGGGDTDTQY
>TRBV27|TRBJ2-5|few
ASSLPHRQGQETQY
>TRBV29-1|TRBJ2-1|-
SVVRADSYNEQF
>TRBV6-2/TRBV6-3|TRBJ2-5|-
ASSTGTPEQY
>TRBV5-1|TRBJ2-1|-
ASSLGTSGNLRGNEQF
>TRBV29-1|TRBJ2-1|few
SVGKREGPNEQF
>TRBV6-2/TRBV6-3|TRBJ2-3|-
ASSHGGERYAY
>TRBV6-2/TRBV6-3|TRBJ1-6|few
ASWDGTGNSYNSPLH
>TRBV7-2|TRBJ2-3|few
ASSSRQATGGDTQY
>TRBV12-3/TRBV12-4|TRBJ1-3|-
ASSPWTGAGNTIY
>TRBV18|TRBJ1-2|-
ASSNKGDSIHYGYT
>TRBV7-2|TRBJ2-1|-
ANSLRRVGYNEQF
>TRBV20-1|-|-
SARTSGRANEQY
>TRBV28|-|-
ATGAAYEQY
>TRBV27|TRBJ2-1|-
ASQGATYNEQF
>TRBV29-1|TRBJ2-1|many
SSWVDRGIATYNEQF
>TRBV27|TRBJ1-4|-
ASSGGPGATNEKLF
>TRBV5-1|TRBJ2-1|many
ASKDYNEQF
>TRBV27|TRBJ1-2|-
ASTPDRANYGYT
>TRBV10-3|TRBJ1-1|many
AISGGDIVNTEAF
>TRBV12-3/TRBV12-4|TRBJ2-1|many
ASSTNRGLAVNEQF
>TRBV20-1|TRBJ1-6|-
SARDPKGYNSPLH
>TRBV20-1|TRBJ2-7|few
SAGRAGGSYEQY
>TRBV6-4|TRBJ2-1|-
ASSQLAGLDNEQF
>TRBV25-1|TRBJ2-1|-
ASSEWGSGEYNEQF
>TRBV20-1|TRBJ2-3|-
SAIFRKNTDTQY
>TRBV6-2/TRBV6-3|TRBJ2-4|-
ASSIGTADIQY
>TRBV20-1|TRBJ2-3|many
SGLPLATDTQY
>TRBV29-1|TRBJ2-7|many
SVVRETHEQY